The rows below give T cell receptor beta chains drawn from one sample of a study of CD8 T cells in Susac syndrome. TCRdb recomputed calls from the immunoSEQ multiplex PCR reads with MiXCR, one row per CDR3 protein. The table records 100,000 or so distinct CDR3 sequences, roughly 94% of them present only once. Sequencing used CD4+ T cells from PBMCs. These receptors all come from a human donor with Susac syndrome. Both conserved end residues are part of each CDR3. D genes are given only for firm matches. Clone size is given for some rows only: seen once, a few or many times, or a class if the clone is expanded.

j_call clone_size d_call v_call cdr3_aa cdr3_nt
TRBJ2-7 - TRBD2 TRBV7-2 CASSSAGGGIYEQYF TGTGCCAGCAGCTCCGCTGGCGGGGGTATATACGAGCAGTACTTC
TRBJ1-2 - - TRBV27 CASSKWPASAYGYTF TGTGCCAGCAGTAAGTGGCCCGCCTCGGCCTATGGCTACACCTTC
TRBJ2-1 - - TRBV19 CASKVGVGPSYNEQFF TGTGCCAGTAAAGTAGGGGTCGGACCCTCCTACAATGAGCAGTTCTTC
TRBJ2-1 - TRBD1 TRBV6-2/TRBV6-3 CASGVRQGRYNEQFF TGTGCCAGCGGTGTCAGACAGGGGCGATACAATGAGCAGTTCTTC
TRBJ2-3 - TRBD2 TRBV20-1 CSASGGTGGYTQYF TGCAGTGCTAGTGGTGGAACGGGAGGGTATACGCAGTATTTT
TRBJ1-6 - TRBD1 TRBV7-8 CASSLYPGQGLVLHF TGTGCCAGCAGCTTATATCCGGGACAGGGGCTTGTCCTCCACTTT
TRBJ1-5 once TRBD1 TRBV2 CASSEWGDSKQPQHF TGTGCCAGCAGTGAATGGGGGGACAGCAAGCAGCCCCAGCATTTT
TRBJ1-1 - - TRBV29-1 CSVEERPFSGEDEAFF TGCAGCGTTGAAGAACGGCCCTTTTCAGGGGAGGATGAAGCTTTCTTT
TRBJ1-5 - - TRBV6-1 CASSVSSNQPQHF TGTGCCAGCAGTGTGAGTAGCAATCAGCCCCAGCATTTT
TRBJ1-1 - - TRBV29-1 CSALTGGNTEAFF TGCAGCGCCCTGACGGGGGGAAACACTGAAGCTTTCTTT
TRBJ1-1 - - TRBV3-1 CASSQVKRNTEAFF TGTGCCAGCAGCCAAGTCAAGAGGAACACTGAAGCTTTCTTT
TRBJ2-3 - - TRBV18 CASSRNSPDTQYF TGTGCCAGCTCACGGAACTCGCCAGATACGCAGTATTTT
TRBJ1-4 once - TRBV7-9 CASSLISGSANEKLFF TGTGCCAGCAGCTTGATATCAGGGAGTGCTAATGAAAAACTGTTTTTT
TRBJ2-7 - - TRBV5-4 CASTGRGSYEQYF TGTGCCAGCACCGGGCGGGGCTCCTACGAGCAGTACTTC
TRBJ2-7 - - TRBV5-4 CASSAQLGHQVYEQYF TGTGCCAGCAGCGCCCAGCTAGGACACCAAGTCTACGAGCAGTACTTC
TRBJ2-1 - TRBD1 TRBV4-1 CASSRGQGLNEQFF TGCGCCAGCAGCCGAGGACAGGGGTTGAATGAGCAGTTCTTC
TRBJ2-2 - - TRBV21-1 CASSKEPGELFF TGTGCCAGCAGCAAAGAACCCGGGGAGCTGTTTTTT
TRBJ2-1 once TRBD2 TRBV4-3 CASSQGGSGGFLRTHNEQFF TGCGCCAGCAGCCAAGGGGGGAGCGGGGGTTTCCTTCGCACCCACAATGAGCAGTTCTTC
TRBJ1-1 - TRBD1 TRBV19 CASSADRGYQAFF TGTGCCAGTAGTGCTGACAGGGGTTATCAGGCTTTCTTT
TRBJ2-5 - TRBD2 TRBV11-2 CASSVSGGQETQYF TGTGCCAGCAGCGTAAGCGGGGGACAAGAGACCCAGTACTTC
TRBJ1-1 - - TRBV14 CASSQEEHLRAFF TGTGCCAGCAGCCAAGAAGAGCATTTAAGGGCTTTCTTT
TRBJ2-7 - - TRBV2 CASSTQGNEQYF TGTGCCAGCAGTACACAGGGAAACGAGCAGTACTTC
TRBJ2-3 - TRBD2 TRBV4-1 CASSPIAGLSTDTQYF TGCGCCAGCAGCCCTATAGCGGGGCTCAGCACAGATACGCAGTATTTT
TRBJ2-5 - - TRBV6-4 CASSDSPHSTQYF TGTGCCAGCAGTGACTCCCCCCACTCGACCCAGTACTTC
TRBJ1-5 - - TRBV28 CASSFEGVRGLRDQPQHF TGTGCCAGCAGTTTTGAAGGGGTTCGGGGATTGCGTGATCAGCCCCAGCATTTT
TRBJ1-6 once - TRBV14 CASSQDRGITLHF TGTGCCAGCAGCCAAGACAGGGGAATCACCCTCCACTTT
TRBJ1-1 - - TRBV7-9 CASSQAAMNTEAFF TGTGCCAGCAGCCAGGCAGCCATGAACACTGAAGCTTTCTTT
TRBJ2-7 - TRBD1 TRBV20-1 CSARGTGIYEQYF TGCAGTGCTAGGGGGACAGGGATCTACGAGCAGTACTTC
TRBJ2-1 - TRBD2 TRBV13 CASTSGLAGDPSIYNEQFF TGTGCCAGCACTAGTGGTCTAGCGGGGGACCCGTCGATCTACAATGAGCAGTTCTTC
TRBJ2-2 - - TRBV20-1 CSARSGARNTGELFF TGCAGTGCTAGATCGGGGGCGAGGAACACCGGGGAGCTGTTTTTT
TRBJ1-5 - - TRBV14 CASKVAQPQHF TGTGCCAGCAAGGTCGCTCAGCCCCAGCATTTT
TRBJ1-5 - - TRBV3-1 CASSQAGDSNQPQHF TGTGCCAGCAGCCAAGCGGGGGATAGCAATCAGCCCCAGCATTTT
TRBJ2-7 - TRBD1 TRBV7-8 CASSLVFGTGVRYEQYF TGTGCCAGCAGCTTAGTGTTTGGGACAGGGGTACGGTACGAGCAGTACTTC
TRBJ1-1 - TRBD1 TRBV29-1 CSVGFAGQITEAFF TGCAGCGTTGGATTCGCGGGACAGATAACCGAAGCTTTCTTT
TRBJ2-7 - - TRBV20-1 CSARDLGRDNNF TGCAGTGCTAGAGATCTCGGCAGGGATAACAACTTC
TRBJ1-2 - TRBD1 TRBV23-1 CASSLWGQRANYGYTF TGCGCCAGCAGTCTTTGGGGACAGCGCGCTAACTATGGCTACACCTTC
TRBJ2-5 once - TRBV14 CASSRVFQTQYF TGTGCCAGCAGCCGTGTTTTCCAGACCCAGTACTTC
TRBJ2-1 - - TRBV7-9 CASSLWLGSYNEQFF TGTGCCAGCAGCTTATGGCTCGGCTCCTACAATGAGCAGTTCTTC
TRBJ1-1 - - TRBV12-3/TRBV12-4 CASSFKAGIEAFF TGTGCCAGCAGCTTCAAAGCCGGGATTGAAGCTTTCTTT
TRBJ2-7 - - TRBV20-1 CSARDGLPGRISSYEQYF TGCAGTGCTAGGGATGGGCTACCGGGACGGATAAGCTCCTACGAGCAGTACTTC
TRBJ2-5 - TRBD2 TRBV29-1 CSVPQAGVGETQYF TGCAGCGTGCCCCAGGCGGGGGTGGGGGAGACCCAGTACTTC
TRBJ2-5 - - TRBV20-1 CSARDHMTTMGETQYF TGCAGTGCTAGAGATCATATGACGACAATGGGAGAGACCCAGTACTTC
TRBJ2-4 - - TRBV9 CASSVGIGRPNIQYF TGTGCCAGCAGCGTAGGAATAGGGAGGCCAAACATTCAGTACTTC
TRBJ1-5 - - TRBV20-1 CSARVAGWSNQPQHF TGCAGTGCTAGAGTCGCAGGGTGGAGCAATCAGCCCCAGCATTTT
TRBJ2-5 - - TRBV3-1 CASSHETLAQETQYF TGTGCCAGCAGTCACGAGACGCTAGCGCAAGAGACCCAGTACTTC
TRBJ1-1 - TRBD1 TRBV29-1 CSGQGQNTEAFF TGCAGCGGACAGGGCCAGAACACTGAAGCTTTCTTT
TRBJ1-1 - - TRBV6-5 CASTPDWGGDTEAFF TGTGCCAGCACTCCTGACTGGGGGGGCGACACTGAAGCTTTCTTT
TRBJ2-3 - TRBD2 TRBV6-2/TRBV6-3 CASRGHRSGEDTQYF TGTGCCAGCAGAGGCCACAGGAGCGGGGAAGATACGCAGTATTTT
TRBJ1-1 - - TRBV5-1 CASSPRMNTEAFF TGCGCCAGCAGCCCAAGGATGAACACTGAAGCTTTCTTT